These 29 T cell receptor beta chains share one sample of origin, sequenced in a study of OX40 agonist ivuxolimab in advanced cancers. Data came from immunoSEQ multiplex PCR; TCRdb stores just in-frame clones and leaves some out. The sample consists of about 60,000 clones, 86% of them appearing once. This material consisted of CD4+ or CD8+ T cells sorted from blood, taken in a trial of the OX40 agonist ivuxolimab. These receptors were obtained from an adult with an advanced solid tumor such as melanoma, head and neck, liver or kidney cancer.

This chain uses TRBV19 with TRBJ2-7; unclear D gene. The CDR3 totals 14 residues. CDR1 is LNHDA and CDR2 is SQIVND in the germline V gene (reference sequence). The V and J ends lost 3 bases and 4 bases respectively, with 13 bases between them. The DNA of the CDR3 is TGTGCCAGTAGTATTGTAAAGTCTGGATACGAGCAGTACTTC. This translates into CASSIVKSGYEQYF.

The gene calls are TRBV16 and TRBJ1-3; D is undetermined. V was trimmed by 0 bases and J by 0 bases, leaving 6 bases between them. CDR1 and CDR2 (germline): KGHSY, FQNENV. CDR3 length: 15 amino acids. The CDR3 region has the DNA TGTGCCAGCAGCCAATCGTACAGCTCTGGAAACACCATATATTTT. Translation: CASSQSYSSGNTIYF.

The J gene is TRBJ1-3, the V gene TRBV6-5, with D possibly TRBD1 on 6 matching bases. Germline loops: CDR1 MNHEY, CDR2 SVGAGI. V lost 4 bases to trimming and J lost 0 bases, with 13 bases between them. The CDR3 has 16 residues. The CDR3 sequence is CASSSGQIISGNTIYF. CDR3 in DNA: TGTGCCAGCAGTTCAGGACAGATAATCTCTGGAAACACCATATATTTT.

This sequence joins TRBV29-1 and TRBJ2-1; TRBD1 agrees at 11 bases. This CDR3 has 16 amino acids. J was trimmed by 7 bases and V by 4 bases; bases with no gene match: 12. Germline assignment: CDR1 SQVTM and CDR2 ANQGSEA. The CDR3 here is CSVALLWDRGGNEQFF. The CDR3 region has the DNA TGCAGCGTTGCCCTCCTATGGGACAGGGGGGGAAATGAGCAGTTCTTC.

The CDR3 nucleotides read TGCGCCAGCAGCTTGGACGGTTTCGAGAAACTGTTTTTT. Protein: CASSLDGFEKLFF. V is TRBV5-1 and J is TRBJ1-4, with D unclear. The CDR3 covers 13 residues. Deletions cut 0 bases from V and 11 bases from J, with 11 bases between. The V gene's germline CDR1 is SGHRS and CDR2 YFSETQ.

This chain links TRBV2 with TRBJ1-1; D unresolved. Germline CDR1 is SNHLY and CDR2 is FYNNEI. The CDR3 runs 12 residues. Trimming left V 5 bases short and J 1 base short, with 5 bases between. The CDR3 DNA reads TGTGCCAGCAGTTTCCAGAACACTGAAGCTTTCTTT. It encodes CASSFQNTEAFF.

This clone qualifies as medium-sized. The J gene is TRBJ1-2, the V gene TRBV6-1, with 7 positions matching TRBD1. Germline values: CDR1 MNHNS, CDR2 SASEGT. This CDR3 has 15 amino acids. The junction had 7 bases not matched to a gene; V was cut back by 2 bases and J by 4 bases. The CDR3 spells CASSENAGGIYGYTF. Written as DNA, the CDR3 is TGTGCCAGCAGTGAAAACGCAGGGGGGATCTATGGCTACACCTTC.

The J gene is TRBJ2-7, the V gene TRBV7-3, with a tentative D call TRBD1 (6 bases). The CDR3 loop spans 14 amino acids. Trimming stripped 2 bases from V and 7 bases from J, with 15 bases between. From germline, CDR1 is SGHTA and CDR2 FQGTGA. CDR3 nucleotides: TGTGCCAGCAGCTTAGGTGTGGGGGCTAAGGAGCAGTACTTC. Residues: CASSLGVGAKEQYF.

The rearrangement links TRBV18 to TRBJ2-2; D is ambiguous. The germline CDR1 and CDR2 sequences are KGHSH and LQKENI. CDR3 size: 11 residues. V gave up 8 bases and J gave up 6 bases, with 7 bases separating them. The CDR3 DNA is TGTGCCAGCCAAGGATCCGGGGAGCTGTTTTTT. Its translation: CASQGSGELFF.

The CDR3 sequence: CASSPQTPPYEQYF. In nucleotides, the CDR3 is TGTGCCAGCTCACCCCAGACACCCCCCTACGAGCAGTACTTC. The rearrangement links TRBV18 to TRBJ2-7, with D hard to call. V lost 3 bases and J lost 2, with 11 bases in between. The V gene's germline CDR1 is KGHSH and CDR2 LQKENI. The CDR3 has 14 amino acids.

The V call is TRBV7-2, the J call TRBJ1-2; D gene ambiguous. The CDR3 has 12 residues. V lost 1 base and J lost 4, with 4 bases in between. Germline CDR1 and CDR2: SGHTA and FQGNSA. CDR3 DNA: TGTGCCAGCAGCTTAGTTACCTATGGCTACACCTTC. It translates to CASSLVTYGYTF.

The rearrangement joins TRBV6-6 to TRBJ1-5; D is perhaps TRBD1 (5 bases). Germline V CDR1 and CDR2: MNHNY, SVGAGI (reference sequence). The CDR3 extends over 16 amino acids. V lost 5 bases to trimming and J lost 4 bases, with 18 bases between them. The CDR3 loop reads CASSTRDGPLNQPQHF. The CDR3 nucleotides are TGTGCCAGCAGTACCCGGGACGGACCCTTAAATCAGCCCCAGCATTTT.

V is TRBV7-3 and J is TRBJ1-1; TRBD1 aligns across 8 bases. The germline gives CDR1 SGHTA, CDR2 FQGTGA. CDR3 length equals 14 residues. Unmatched junction bases numbered 9, after V lost 5 bases and J lost 7 bases. The CDR3 nucleotides read TGTGCCAGCAGCCCTTCTGGGACAGGCGTTGAAGCTTTCTTT. Translating gives CASSPSGTGVEAFF. The full variable domain, its missing parts supplied by reference TRBV7-3 and TRBJ1-1, is GAGVSQTPSNKVTEKGKYVELRCDPISGHTALYWYRQSLGQGPEFLIYFQGTGAADDSGLPNDRFFAVRPEGSVSTLKIQRTERGDSAVYLCASSPSGTGVEAFFGQGTRLTVV.

The CDR3 here is CASIRQATGELFF. The CDR3 nucleotides are TGTGCCAGTATTCGACAGGCCACCGGGGAGCTGTTTTTT. V gene TRBV6-6 combines with J gene TRBJ2-2; maybe TRBD1 (6 bases). The V gene lost 9 bases and the J gene lost 4 bases, with 12 bases spanning the gap. Germline V gene sequence: CDR1 MNHNY, CDR2 SVGAGI (reference sequence). The CDR3 length is 13 residues.

The V gene is TRBV5-1, the J gene TRBJ2-1, with 8 bases matching TRBD1. The ends lost 4 bases at V and 6 bases at J; junction bases unmatched: 12. The CDR3 length is 16 residues. Germline CDR1 and CDR2: SGHRS and YFSETQ. CDR3 residues: CASSTHPGTGPNEQFF. The CDR3 coding sequence is TGCGCCAGCAGCACCCACCCCGGGACAGGCCCCAATGAGCAGTTCTTC.

The V and J genes are TRBV9 and TRBJ1-1; TRBD1 agrees at 8 bases. V trimming: 0 bases; J trimming: 0 bases; junction bases outside the gene matches: 4. The germline V gene has CDR1 SGDLS and CDR2 YYNGEE. CDR3 length: 16 amino acids. The chain's CDR3 is CASSVDQGAVNTEAFF. The CDR3 nucleotides are TGTGCCAGCAGCGTAGATCAGGGGGCTGTGAACACTGAAGCTTTCTTT.

V gene TRBV16 combines with J gene TRBJ2-3, with D tentatively TRBD1 or TRBD2 (5 bases each). V shed 3 bases and J shed 3 bases, with 10 bases lying between them. Per the germline V gene, CDR1 is KGHSY and CDR2 is FQNENV. The CDR3 is made up of 14 amino acids. The CDR3 sequence: CASSQDGATDTQYF. DNA of the CDR3: TGTGCCAGCAGCCAGGACGGGGCGACAGATACGCAGTATTTT.

This clone was recorded only once. The chain joins TRBV5-8 to TRBJ2-3, with 12 bases that match TRBD1. V lost 0 bases, J lost 5 bases, and 7 bases stayed unmatched. The CDR3 consists of 17 residues. Germline V CDR1 and CDR2: SGHTS, YDEGEE. CDR3 bases: TGTGCCAGCAGCTTGGACCGGGACAGGGGGCTTGGAGATACGCAGTATTTT. It is translated as CASSLDRDRGLGDTQYF. The full variable domain, completed using reference TRBV5-8 and TRBJ2-3, is EAGVTQSPTHLIKTRGQQATLRCSPISGHTSVYWYQQALGLGLQFLLWYDEGEERNRGNFPPRFSGRQFPNYSSELNVNALELEDSALYLCASSLDRDRGLGDTQYFGPGTRLTVL.

The CDR3 reads CATGKSNSPLHF. Here the CDR3 DNA reads TGTGCCACCGGGAAATCTAATTCACCCCTCCACTTT. The chain has TRBV5-5 and TRBJ1-6; D uncertain. Trimming took off 9 bases at V and 6 bases at J, with 10 bases between the two ends. Germline loops: CDR1 SGHKS, CDR2 YYEKEE (reference sequence). The CDR3 contains 12 residues.

V and J are TRBV7-2 and TRBJ2-5, with D tentatively TRBD1 (6 bases). Trimming took 5 bases from V and 5 from J, leaving 9 bases between them. CDR1 is SGHTA and CDR2 is FQGNSA in the germline V gene. This CDR3 comprises 12 residues. The CDR3 loop reads CASSTGLETQYF. The CDR3 DNA reads TGTGCCAGCAGCACAGGGTTGGAGACCCAGTACTTC.

This clone was detected only once. The chain joins TRBV2 to TRBJ2-5; TRBD1 aligns across 12 bases. Germline assignment: CDR1 SNHLY and CDR2 FYNNEI. The CDR3 sequence is 14 residues long. Germline trimming cut 7 bases from V and 5 bases from J; bases unmatched to any gene: 5. The CDR3 region has the DNA TGTGCCAGCATTCGGGACAGGGGGCGGGAGACCCAGTACTTC. It codes for CASIRDRGRETQYF.

V and J are TRBV18 and TRBJ1-5, with D hard to call. Germline V CDR1 and CDR2: KGHSH, LQKENI. Trimming stripped 4 bases from V and 6 bases from J, with 10 bases between. The CDR3 has 13 residues. CDR3 DNA sequence: TGTGCCAGCTCACTGGTTGGAACTCAGCCCCAGCATTTT. The encoded protein is CASSLVGTQPQHF. Full variable domain (remainder filled in from reference TRBV18 and TRBJ1-5): NAGVMQNPRHLVRRRGQEARLRCSPMKGHSHVYWYRQLPEEGLKFMVYLQKENIIDESGMPKERFSAEFPKEGPSILRIQQVVRGDSAAYFCASSLVGTQPQHFGDGTRLSIL.

The rearrangement joins TRBV19 to TRBJ2-2; D may match TRBD1 or TRBD2 (5 bases each). The CDR3 has 16 residues. Trimming cost V 0 bases and J 7 bases, with 15 bases left between them. Germline CDR1 is LNHDA and CDR2 is SQIVND (reference sequence). CDR3 protein: CASSIDLWDLHGELFF. DNA for the CDR3: TGTGCCAGTAGTATAGATCTATGGGACCTGCACGGGGAGCTGTTTTTT.

The chain joins TRBV19 to TRBJ1-5; D remains ambiguous. Germline V CDR1 and CDR2: LNHDA, SQIVND (reference sequence). Between the trimmed V and J ends, which lost 3 bases and 4 bases, there was a span of 7 bases. The CDR3 runs to 13 residues. The CDR3 coding sequence is TGTGCCAGTAGTATCTGGGAAAATCAGCCCCAGCATTTT. It specifies CASSIWENQPQHF.

The CDR3 loop is CASSRPGQNYGYTF. The CDR3 DNA follows: TGTGCCAGTAGTAGACCGGGACAGAACTATGGCTACACCTTC. The V and J genes are TRBV19 and TRBJ1-2; 7 positions match TRBD1. The germline CDR1 and CDR2 sequences are LNHDA and SQIVND (reference sequence). With V trimmed by 4 bases and J by 2 bases, 4 bases remained unmatched. The CDR3 has 14 amino acids.

The chain recombines TRBV23-1 with TRBJ2-7; D not resolved. TRBV23-1 is sorted into the ORF group, with uncertain function. Trimming stripped 0 bases from V and 1 base from J, with 13 bases between. The CDR3 spans 16 residues. The CDR3 is CASSQSTSDLSYEQYF. In DNA form, the CDR3 reads TGCGCCAGCAGTCAATCGACTTCAGATCTTTCCTACGAGCAGTACTTC.

CDR3 nucleotides: TGCGCCAGCAGCCAAGTGGGACTAGCGGGGGATACGCAGTATTTT. Translating gives CASSQVGLAGDTQYF. This chain connects TRBV4-3 to TRBJ2-3, with 13 bases lining up with TRBD2. This CDR3 has 15 amino acids. Looked up from germline, CDR1 is LGHNA and CDR2 is YSLEER. The V segment lost 1 base and the J segment 6 bases; nucleotides outside the gene matches: 1.

The chain recombines TRBV19 with TRBJ2-3, with a tentative D call TRBD1 (6 bases). The CDR3 has 15 amino acids. V gave up 3 bases and J gave up 3 bases, with 13 bases separating them. Germline-derived CDR1 and CDR2 are LNHDA and SQIVND (reference sequence). CDR3: CASSISGAGTDTQYF. The CDR3, as DNA: TGTGCCAGTAGTATTTCAGGGGCCGGGACAGATACGCAGTATTTT.

The genes are TRBV18 and TRBJ2-1, with 14 nucleotides matching TRBD2. After removal of 3 bases from V and 15 bases from J, the junction contained 13 bases not matched to a gene. This CDR3 has 16 residues. Germline V gene lookup returns CDR1 KGHSH and CDR2 LQKENI. The CDR3 spells CASSPMTSGGAEGLFF. CDR3 coding DNA: TGTGCCAGCTCACCGATGACTAGCGGGGGGGCCGAGGGGCTGTTCTTC.